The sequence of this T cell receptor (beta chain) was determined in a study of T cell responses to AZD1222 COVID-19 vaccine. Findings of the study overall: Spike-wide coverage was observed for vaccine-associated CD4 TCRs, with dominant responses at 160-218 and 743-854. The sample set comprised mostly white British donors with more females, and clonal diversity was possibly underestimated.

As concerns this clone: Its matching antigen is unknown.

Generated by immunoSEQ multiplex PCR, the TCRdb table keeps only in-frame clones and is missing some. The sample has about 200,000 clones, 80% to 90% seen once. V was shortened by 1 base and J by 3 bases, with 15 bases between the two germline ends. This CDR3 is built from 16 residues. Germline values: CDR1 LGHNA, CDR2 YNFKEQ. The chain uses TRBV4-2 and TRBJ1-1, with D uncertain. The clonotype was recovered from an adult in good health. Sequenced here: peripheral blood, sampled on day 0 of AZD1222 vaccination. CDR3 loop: CASSQVFWAGHTEAFF. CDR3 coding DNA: TGTGCCAGCAGCCAAGTGTTTTGGGCAGGACACACTGAAGCTTTCTTT.